This TCR beta chain was identified during a study of tumor-infiltrating lymphocytes in primary liver carcinoma. Study information: Primary liver carcinomas in the patients were surgically resected.

Unsorted whole blood supplied the blood RNA, and germline DNA was isolated too. The CDR3 spans 15 residues. V gave up 4 bases and J gave up 2 bases; unmatched junction bases: 5. Per germline, CDR1 GTSNPN and CDR2 SVGIG (reference sequence). TCR beta cDNA was made from 500 ng total RNA with a constant-region primer. What produced the TCR beta libraries was three nested multiplex PCR rounds using slightly modified ARM-PCR. Forward primers for TRBV1-TRBV30 and a C-beta reverse primer served the first two PCR rounds, at roughly 10 cycles each. Each CDR3 protein gets one entry after TCRdb re-called the multiplex PCR reads with MiXCR. The repertoire consists of 300,000 to 400,000 distinct CDR3 sequences, with roughly two thirds occurring once and the leading ten covering approximately 9%.

This rearrangement joins TRBV30 to TRBJ2-7, with 13 bases identical to TRBD2. Sequencing was carried out using peripheral blood. This TCR was sampled from a man aged 35-49 years with primary liver carcinoma and hepatitis B virus infection. The CDR3 region is CAWIFGTSGTYEQYF. The CDR3 bases are TGTGCCTGGATCTTTGGGACTAGCGGGACCTACGAGCAGTACTTC.